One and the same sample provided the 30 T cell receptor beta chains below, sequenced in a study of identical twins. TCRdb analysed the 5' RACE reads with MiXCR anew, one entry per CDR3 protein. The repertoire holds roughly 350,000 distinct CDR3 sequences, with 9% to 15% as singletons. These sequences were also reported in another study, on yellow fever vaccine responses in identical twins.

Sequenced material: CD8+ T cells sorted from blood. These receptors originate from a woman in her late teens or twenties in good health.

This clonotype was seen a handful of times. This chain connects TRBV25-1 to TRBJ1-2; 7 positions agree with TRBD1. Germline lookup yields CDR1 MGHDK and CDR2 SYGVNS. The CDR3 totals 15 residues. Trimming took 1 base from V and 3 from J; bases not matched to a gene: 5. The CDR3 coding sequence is TGTGCCAGCAGTGAATGGGACAGTGAGGACTATGGCTACACCTTC. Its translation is CASSEWDSEDYGYTF.

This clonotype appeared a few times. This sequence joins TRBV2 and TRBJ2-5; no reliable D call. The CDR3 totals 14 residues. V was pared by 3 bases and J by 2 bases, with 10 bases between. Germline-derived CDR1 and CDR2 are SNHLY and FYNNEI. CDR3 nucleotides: TGTGCCAGCAGTGATGTGGGCCTGCAAGAGACCCAGTACTTC. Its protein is CASSDVGLQETQYF. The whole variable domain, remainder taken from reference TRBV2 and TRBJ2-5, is EPEVTQTPSHQVTQMGQEVILRCVPISNHLYFYWYRQILGQKVEFLVSFYNNEISEKSEIFDDQFSVERPDGSNFTLKIRSTKLEDSAMYFCASSDVGLQETQYFGPGTRLLVL.

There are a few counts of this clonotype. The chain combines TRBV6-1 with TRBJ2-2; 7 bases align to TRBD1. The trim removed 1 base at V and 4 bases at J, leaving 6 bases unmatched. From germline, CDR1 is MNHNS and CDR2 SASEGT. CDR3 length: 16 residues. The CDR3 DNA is TGTGCCAGCAGTGAAGATATAGGGGGCTTCACCGGGGAGCTGTTTTTT. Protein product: CASSEDIGGFTGELFF.

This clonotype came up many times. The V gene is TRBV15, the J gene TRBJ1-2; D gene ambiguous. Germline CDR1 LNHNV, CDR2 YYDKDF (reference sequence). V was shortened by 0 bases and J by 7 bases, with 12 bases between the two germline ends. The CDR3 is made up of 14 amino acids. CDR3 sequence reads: CATSRDLGAGGYTF. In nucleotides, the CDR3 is TGTGCCACCAGCAGAGATCTGGGCGCGGGTGGCTACACCTTC.

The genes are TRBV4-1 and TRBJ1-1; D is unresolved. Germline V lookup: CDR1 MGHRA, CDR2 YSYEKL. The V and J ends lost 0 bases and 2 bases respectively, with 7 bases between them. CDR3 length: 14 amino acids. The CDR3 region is CASSQDEVNTEAFF. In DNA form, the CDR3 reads TGCGCCAGCAGCCAAGATGAAGTTAACACTGAAGCTTTCTTT.

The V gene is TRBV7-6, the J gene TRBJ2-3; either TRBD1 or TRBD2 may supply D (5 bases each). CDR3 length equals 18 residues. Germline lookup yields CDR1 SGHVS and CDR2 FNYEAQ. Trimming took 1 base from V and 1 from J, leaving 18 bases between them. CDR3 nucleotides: TGTGCCAGCAGCTTAGACCCCTTGGGGGTCAGGGGCACAGATACGCAGTATTTT. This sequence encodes CASSLDPLGVRGTDTQYF.

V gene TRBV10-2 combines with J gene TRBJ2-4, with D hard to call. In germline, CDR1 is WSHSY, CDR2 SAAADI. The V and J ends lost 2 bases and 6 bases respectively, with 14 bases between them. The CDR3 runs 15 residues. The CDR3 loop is CASSENPGARNIQYF. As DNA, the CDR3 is TGCGCCAGCAGTGAGAATCCGGGTGCAAGAAACATTCAGTACTTC.

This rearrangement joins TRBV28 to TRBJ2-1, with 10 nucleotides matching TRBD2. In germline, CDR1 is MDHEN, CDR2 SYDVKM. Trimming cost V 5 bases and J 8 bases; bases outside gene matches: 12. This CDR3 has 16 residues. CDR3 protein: CASSPLAGVGEDEQFF. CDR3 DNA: TGTGCCAGCAGTCCGCTAGCGGGAGTGGGTGAGGATGAGCAGTTCTTC.

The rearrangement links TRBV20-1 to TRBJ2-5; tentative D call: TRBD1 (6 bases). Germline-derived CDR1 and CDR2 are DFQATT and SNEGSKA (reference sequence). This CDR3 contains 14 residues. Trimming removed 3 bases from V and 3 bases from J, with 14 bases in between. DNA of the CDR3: TGCAGTGCTAGTTCAGGGGATTGGAAAGAGACCCAGTACTTC. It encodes CSASSGDWKETQYF.

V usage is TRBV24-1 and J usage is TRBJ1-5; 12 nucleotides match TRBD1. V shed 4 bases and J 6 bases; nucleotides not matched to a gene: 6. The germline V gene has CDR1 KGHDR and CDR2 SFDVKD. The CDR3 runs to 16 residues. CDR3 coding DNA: TGTGCCACCAGTGACCAAGGGACAGGGGGCGGTCAGCCCCAGCATTTT. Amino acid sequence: CATSDQGTGGGQPQHF.

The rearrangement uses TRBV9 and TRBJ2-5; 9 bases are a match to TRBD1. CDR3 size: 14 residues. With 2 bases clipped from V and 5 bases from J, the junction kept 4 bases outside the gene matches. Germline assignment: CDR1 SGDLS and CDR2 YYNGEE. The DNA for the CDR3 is TGTGCCAGCAGCGTGGGGACAGGGAGGGAGACCCAGTACTTC. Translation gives CASSVGTGRETQYF.

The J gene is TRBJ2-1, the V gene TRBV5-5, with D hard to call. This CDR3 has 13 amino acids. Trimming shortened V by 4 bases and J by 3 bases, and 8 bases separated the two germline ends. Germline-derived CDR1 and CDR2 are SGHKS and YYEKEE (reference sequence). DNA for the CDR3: TGTGCCAGCAGCCACGTAAACTACAATGAGCAGTTCTTC. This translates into CASSHVNYNEQFF.

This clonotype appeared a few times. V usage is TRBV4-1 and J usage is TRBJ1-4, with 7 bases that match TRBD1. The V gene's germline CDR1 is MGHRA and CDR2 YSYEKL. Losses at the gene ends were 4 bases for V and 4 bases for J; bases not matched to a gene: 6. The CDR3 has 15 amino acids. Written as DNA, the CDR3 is TGCGCCAGCAGCCCCCGGGACAGAGATAATGAAAAACTGTTTTTT. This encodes CASSPRDRDNEKLFF.

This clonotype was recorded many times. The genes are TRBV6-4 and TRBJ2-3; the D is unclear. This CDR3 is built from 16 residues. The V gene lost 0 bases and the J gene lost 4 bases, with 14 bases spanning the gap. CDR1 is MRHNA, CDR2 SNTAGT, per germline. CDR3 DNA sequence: TGTGCCAGCAGTGACTCGTGGGGTACCGGCTCAGATACGCAGTATTTT. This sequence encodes CASSDSWGTGSDTQYF.

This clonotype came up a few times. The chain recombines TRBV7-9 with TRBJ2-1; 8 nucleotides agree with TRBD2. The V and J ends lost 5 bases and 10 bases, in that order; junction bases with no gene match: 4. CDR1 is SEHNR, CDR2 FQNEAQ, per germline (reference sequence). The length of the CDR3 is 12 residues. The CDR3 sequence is CASSHRLAEQFF. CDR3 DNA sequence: TGTGCCAGCAGCCACCGACTAGCGGAGCAGTTCTTC.

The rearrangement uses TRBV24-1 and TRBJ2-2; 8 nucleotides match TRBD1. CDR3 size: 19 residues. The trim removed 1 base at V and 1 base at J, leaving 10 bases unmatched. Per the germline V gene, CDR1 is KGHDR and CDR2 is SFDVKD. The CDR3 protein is CATSDLYYGQGGNTGELFF. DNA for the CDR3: TGTGCCACCAGTGATTTATATTATGGACAGGGTGGGAACACCGGGGAGCTGTTTTTT.

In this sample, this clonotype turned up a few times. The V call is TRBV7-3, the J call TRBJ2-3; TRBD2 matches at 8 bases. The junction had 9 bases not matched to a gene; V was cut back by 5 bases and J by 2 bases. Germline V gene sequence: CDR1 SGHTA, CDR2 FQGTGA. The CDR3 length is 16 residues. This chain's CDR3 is CASSPGVAGITDTQYF. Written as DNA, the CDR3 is TGTGCCAGCAGCCCAGGGGTAGCGGGAATCACAGATACGCAGTATTTT.

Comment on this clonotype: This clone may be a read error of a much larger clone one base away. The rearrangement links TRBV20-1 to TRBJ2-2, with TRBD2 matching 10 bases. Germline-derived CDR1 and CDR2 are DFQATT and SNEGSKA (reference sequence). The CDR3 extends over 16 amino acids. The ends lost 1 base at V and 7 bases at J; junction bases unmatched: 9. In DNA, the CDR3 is TGCAGTGCTAGAGGCCCAGGACTAGCGGAGGTCGGGGAGCTGTTTTTT. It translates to CSARGPGLAEVGELFF.

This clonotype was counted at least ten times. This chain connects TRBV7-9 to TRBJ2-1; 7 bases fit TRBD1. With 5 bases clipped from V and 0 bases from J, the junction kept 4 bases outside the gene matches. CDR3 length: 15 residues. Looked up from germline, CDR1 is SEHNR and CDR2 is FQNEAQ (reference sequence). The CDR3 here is CASSNRDSSYNEQFF. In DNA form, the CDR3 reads TGTGCCAGCAGCAACCGGGACAGCTCCTACAATGAGCAGTTCTTC.

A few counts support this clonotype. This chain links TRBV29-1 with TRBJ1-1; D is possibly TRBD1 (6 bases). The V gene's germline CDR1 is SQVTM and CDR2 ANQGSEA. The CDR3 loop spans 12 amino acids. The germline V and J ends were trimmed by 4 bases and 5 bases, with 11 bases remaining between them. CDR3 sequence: CSVVRRGTEAFF. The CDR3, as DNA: TGCAGCGTTGTTCGCAGGGGTACTGAAGCTTTCTTT.

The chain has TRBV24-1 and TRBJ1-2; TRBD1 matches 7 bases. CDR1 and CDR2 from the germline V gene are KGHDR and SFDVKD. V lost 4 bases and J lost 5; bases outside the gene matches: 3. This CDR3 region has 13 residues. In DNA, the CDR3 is TGTGCCACCAGTGACCAACAGGGGTATGGCTACACCTTC. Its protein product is CATSDQQGYGYTF.

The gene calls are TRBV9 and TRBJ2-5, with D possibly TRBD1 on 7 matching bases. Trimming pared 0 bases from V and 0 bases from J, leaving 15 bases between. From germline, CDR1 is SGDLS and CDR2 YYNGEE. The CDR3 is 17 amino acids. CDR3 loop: CASSVADQGGHQETQYF. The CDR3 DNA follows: TGTGCCAGCAGCGTAGCCGACCAGGGGGGCCACCAAGAGACCCAGTACTTC.

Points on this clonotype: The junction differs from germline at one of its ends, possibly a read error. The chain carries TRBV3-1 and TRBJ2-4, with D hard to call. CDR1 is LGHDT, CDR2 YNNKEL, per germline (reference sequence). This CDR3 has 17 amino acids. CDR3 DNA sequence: TGTGCCAGCAGCAAAGATTATCGAAGGGCAGACAAAAACATTCAGTACTTC. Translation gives CASSKDYRRADKNIQYF.

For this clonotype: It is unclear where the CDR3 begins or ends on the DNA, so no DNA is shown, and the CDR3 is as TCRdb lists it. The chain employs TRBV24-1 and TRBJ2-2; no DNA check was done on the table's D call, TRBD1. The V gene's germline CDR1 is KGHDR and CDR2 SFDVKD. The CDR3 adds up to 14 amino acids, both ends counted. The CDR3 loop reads CATSVPGATGELFF.

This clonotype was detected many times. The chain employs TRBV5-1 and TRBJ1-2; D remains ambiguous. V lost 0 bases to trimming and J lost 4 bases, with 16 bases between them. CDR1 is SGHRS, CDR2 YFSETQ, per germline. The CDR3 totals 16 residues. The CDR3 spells CASSLVQRLPPYGYTF. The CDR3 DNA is TGCGCCAGCAGCTTGGTCCAGAGGCTGCCTCCCTATGGCTACACCTTC.

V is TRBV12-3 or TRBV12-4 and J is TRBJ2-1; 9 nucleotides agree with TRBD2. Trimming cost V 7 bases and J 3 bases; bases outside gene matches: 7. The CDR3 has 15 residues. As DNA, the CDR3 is TGTGCCAGCAACGAGGGCGGGAGGGTCTACAATGAGCAGTTCTTC. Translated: CASNEGGRVYNEQFF.

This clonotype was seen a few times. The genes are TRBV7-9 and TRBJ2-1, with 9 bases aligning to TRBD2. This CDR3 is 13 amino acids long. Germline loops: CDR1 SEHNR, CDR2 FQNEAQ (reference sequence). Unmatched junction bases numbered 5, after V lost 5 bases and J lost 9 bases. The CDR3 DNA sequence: TGTGCCAGCAGCGGTAGCGGGAGCACTGAGCAGTTCTTC. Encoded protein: CASSGSGSTEQFF.

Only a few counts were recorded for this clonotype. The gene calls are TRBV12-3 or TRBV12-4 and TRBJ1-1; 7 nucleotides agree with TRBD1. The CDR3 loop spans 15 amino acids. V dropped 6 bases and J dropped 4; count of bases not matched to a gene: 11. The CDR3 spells CASSHGRGRGTEAFF. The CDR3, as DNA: TGTGCCAGCAGCCATGGGAGGGGGCGGGGCACTGAAGCTTTCTTT.

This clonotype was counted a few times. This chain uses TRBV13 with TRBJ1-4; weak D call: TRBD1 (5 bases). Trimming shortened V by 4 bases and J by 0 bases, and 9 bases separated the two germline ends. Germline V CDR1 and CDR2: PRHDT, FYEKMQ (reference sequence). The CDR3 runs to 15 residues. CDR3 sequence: CASSSSGSTNEKLFF. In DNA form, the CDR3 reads TGTGCCAGCAGCTCTTCAGGGTCAACTAATGAAAAACTGTTTTTT. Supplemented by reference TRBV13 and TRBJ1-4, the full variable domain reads AAGVIQSPRHLIKEKRETATLKCYPIPRHDTVYWYQQGPGQDPQFLISFYEKMQSDKGSIPDRFSAQQFSDYHSELNMSSLELGDSALYFCASSSSGSTNEKLFFGSGTQLSVL.

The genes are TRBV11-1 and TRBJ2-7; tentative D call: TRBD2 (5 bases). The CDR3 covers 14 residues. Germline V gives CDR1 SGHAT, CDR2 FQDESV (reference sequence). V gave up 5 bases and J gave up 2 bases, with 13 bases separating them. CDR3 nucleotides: TGTGCCAGCAGCCTAAGCTGGGGAGCCTACGAGCAGTACGTC. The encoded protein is CASSLSWGAYEQYV.